This T cell receptor beta chain derives from a study of read filtering for tumor transcriptome and immune sequencing. In the study overall: Among patients, some 17 were male and approximately 15 female, aged about 40 to 90 (mean about 69). After DNase treatment, RNA was made into whole-transcriptome libraries.

Molecular barcoded adaptors covering alpha/delta and beta/gamma chains were used on around 400 ng RNA. TCRdb called the reads again in MiXCR, with one record for every CDR3 protein. The repertoire holds some 140,000 distinct CDR3 sequences, with roughly 13% as singletons. This clonotype was picked up many times. The sample comprised a population of CD138-negative cells sorted from bone marrow. The receptor was derived from a donor at least 40 years old with multiple myeloma.

The CDR3 loop is CASSFADTQYF. The CDR3 region has the DNA TGTGCCAGCAGTTTCGCAGATACGCAGTATTTT. The rearrangement uses TRBV12-3 or TRBV12-4 and TRBJ2-3; D remains ambiguous. This CDR3 has 11 amino acids. Deletions cut 3 bases from V and 4 bases from J, with 2 bases between.